This is a list of T cell receptor beta chains from one sample in a study of cytomegalovirus exposure and HLA in healthy donors. The method was immunoSEQ multiplex PCR; TCRdb's version includes in-frame clones alone and lacks a portion of them. The sample includes about 120,000 clones, around 80% seen only once; the top ten take about an eighth. The sample consisted of PBMCs. The receptors derive from a man under 40 in good health and CMV-seropositive. CDR3s include the opening cysteine and the closing phenylalanine or tryptophan. The D gene is left open where the match is weak. Size tells how often a clone was seen (once, few, many) or the class of an expanded clone, and some rows leave it out.

V gene: TRBV7-9; D gene: TRBD1; clone size: -; J gene: TRBJ1-4; CDR3 DNA: TGTGCCAGCAGCCTCGCGGACAGGGGCCCCTATAATGAAAAACTGTTTTTT; CDR3 protein: CASSLADRGPYNEKLFF
V gene: TRBV5-4; D gene: TRBD2; clone size: -; J gene: TRBJ2-2; CDR3 DNA: TGTGCCAGCAGCTTGGCCGGGACTAGCAGGGGCACCGGGGAGCTGTTTTTT; CDR3 protein: CASSLAGTSRGTGELFF
V gene: TRBV28; D gene: TRBD1; clone size: -; J gene: TRBJ1-5; CDR3 DNA: TGTGCCAGCAGACTGTCGGACAGGGGAGGCAATCAGCCCCAGCATTTT; CDR3 protein: CASRLSDRGGNQPQHF
V gene: TRBV7-9; D gene: TRBD2; clone size: -; J gene: TRBJ2-1; CDR3 DNA: TGTGCCAGCAGCTCTAGCGGGGGGTCCAATGAGCAGTTCTTC; CDR3 protein: CASSSSGGSNEQFF
V gene: TRBV7-9; D gene: -; clone size: -; J gene: TRBJ2-7; CDR3 DNA: TGTGCCAGCAGCTTACTGGTGAGCAGGGCCGGCGAGCAGTACTTC; CDR3 protein: CASSLLVSRAGEQYF
V gene: TRBV9; D gene: -; clone size: -; J gene: TRBJ1-4; CDR3 DNA: TGTGCCAGCAGCGTAGATGCGGGCGGGGGCACTAATGAAAAACTGTTTTTT; CDR3 protein: CASSVDAGGGTNEKLFF
V gene: TRBV7-2; D gene: TRBD2; clone size: few; J gene: TRBJ2-5; CDR3 DNA: TGTGCCAGCAGCTTAGGTAGCGGGGGGCATGTGGAGACCCAGTACTTC; CDR3 protein: CASSLGSGGHVETQYF
V gene: TRBV18; D gene: -; clone size: -; J gene: TRBJ1-2; CDR3 DNA: TGTGCCAGCTCACCACAGGGAGATAACTATGGCTACACCTTC; CDR3 protein: CASSPQGDNYGYTF
V gene: TRBV7-8; D gene: TRBD1; clone size: -; J gene: TRBJ1-3; CDR3 DNA: TGTGCCAGCAGCTCAGACCGGACAGGGGTTGGAAACACCATATATTTT; CDR3 protein: CASSSDRTGVGNTIYF
V gene: TRBV1; D gene: -; clone size: -; J gene: TRBJ2-7; CDR3 DNA: TGCACCAGCAGCCAAGGGATCAGGGTCGTCTACGAGCAGTACTTC; CDR3 protein: CTSSQGIRVVYEQYF
V gene: TRBV7-2; D gene: -; clone size: -; J gene: TRBJ1-5; CDR3 DNA: TGTGCCAGCAGCATGCGGGACGGCTATCAGCCCCAGCATTTT; CDR3 protein: CASSMRDGYQPQHF
V gene: TRBV5-8; D gene: -; clone size: -; J gene: TRBJ1-2; CDR3 DNA: TGTGCCAGCAGCCCGCCGGGGGGTGGCTACACCTTC; CDR3 protein: CASSPPGGGYTF
V gene: TRBV4-2; D gene: -; clone size: -; J gene: TRBJ1-4; CDR3 DNA: TGTGCCAGCAGCCGAACGGGGGGGAATGAAAAACTGTTTTTT; CDR3 protein: CASSRTGGNEKLFF
V gene: TRBV5-1; D gene: TRBD1; clone size: once; J gene: TRBJ2-7; CDR3 DNA: TGCGCCAGCAGCTCCCCGGGACAGATCTACGAGCAGTACTTC; CDR3 protein: CASSSPGQIYEQYF
V gene: TRBV5-6; D gene: -; clone size: -; J gene: TRBJ1-1; CDR3 DNA: TGTGCCAGCAGCTTGGAAGGGGAGGGGAACACTGAAGCTTTCTTT; CDR3 protein: CASSLEGEGNTEAFF